Following are 13 T cell receptor beta chains from one sample sequenced in a study of human T cells and chemical hapten exposure. Time point given: patch test 1, 2 weeks after DPC sensitization. Treatment indicated: therapeutic diphenylcyclopropenone sensitization with weekly scalp DPC. TCRdb called the RACE reads again in MiXCR, with one record for every CDR3 protein. This sample has tens of thousands of distinct CDR3 sequences, with approximately 12% found just once. This specimen consisted of whole blood, obtained in connection with sensitization to the hapten diphenylcyclopropenone (DPC). These receptors were collected from a woman in her fifties or sixties with alopecia areata. Some clones in this sample may be carry-over from other donors' samples.

The rearrangement uses TRBV20-1 and TRBJ2-5, with D possibly matching TRBD2 (6 bases). Germline V gene data show CDR1 as DFQATT and CDR2 as SNEGSKA (reference sequence). The CDR3 sequence is 13 residues long. V lost 3 bases, J lost 6 bases, and 14 bases lay in between. CDR3 bases: TGCAGTGCTAGTTCGGGACTTGTAAAGACCCAGTACTTC. Protein: CSASSGLVKTQYF.

This clonotype has at least ten counts. The chain's CDR3 is CSALDVRAPSSYNEQFF. As DNA, the CDR3 is TGCAGTGCCTTAGACGTCAGGGCTCCTAGCTCCTACAATGAGCAGTTCTTC. This chain joins TRBV20-1 and TRBJ2-1, with D perhaps matching TRBD1 (5 bases). V was clipped by 6 bases and J by 0 bases, with 21 bases between them. The CDR3 is 17 amino acids. Germline V lookup: CDR1 DFQATT, CDR2 SNEGSKA (reference sequence).

This clonotype was counted between two and nine times. V and J are TRBV5-5 and TRBJ2-4; D is unresolved. Trimming stripped 0 bases from V and 8 bases from J, with 15 bases between. This CDR3 has 15 amino acids. Germline CDR1 is SGHKS and CDR2 is YYEKEE (reference sequence). This CDR3 is CASSLEGSRWDIQYF. The CDR3 DNA reads TGTGCCAGCAGCTTGGAAGGCTCGCGATGGGACATTCAGTACTTC.

This clonotype was observed many times. The DNA for the CDR3 is TGTGCCAGCAGCACGGGGGGGCCCGGAGAGACCCAGTACTTC. Translated, it gives CASSTGGPGETQYF. This chain links TRBV7-3 with TRBJ2-5, with TRBD2 identical over 8 bases. Losses at the gene ends were 5 bases for V and 4 bases for J; bases not matched to a gene: 6. CDR3 length: 14 residues. Germline V gene sequence: CDR1 SGHTA, CDR2 FQGTGA.

This clonotype was detected ten times or more. The V call is TRBV5-5, the J call TRBJ1-1; D is ambiguous. The CDR3 contains 15 residues. Germline V gene data show CDR1 as SGHKS and CDR2 as YYEKEE (reference sequence). Trimming shortened V by 1 base and J by 3 bases, and 13 bases separated the two germline ends. The CDR3 nucleotides are TGTGCCAGCAGCTTGATGGGTAGTGGGGACACTGAAGCTTTCTTT. Its translation: CASSLMGSGDTEAFF. The full variable domain, with the rest looked up from reference TRBV5-5 and TRBJ1-1, is DAGVTQSPTHLIKTRGQQVTLRCSPISGHKSVSWYQQVLGQGPQFIFQYYEKEERGRGNFPDRFSARQFPNYSSELNVNALLLGDSALYLCASSLMGSGDTEAFFGQGTRLTVV.

In its sample, this clonotype was seen once. The genes are TRBV5-1 and TRBJ2-3, with 7 bases matching TRBD1. V gave up 0 bases and J gave up 6 bases; unmatched junction bases: 4. The CDR3 is made up of 14 amino acids. Germline V gene sequence: CDR1 SGHRS, CDR2 YFSETQ. CDR3 protein: CASSLEGASDTQYF. In nucleotides, the CDR3 is TGCGCCAGCAGCTTGGAGGGGGCATCTGATACGCAGTATTTT.

The chain carries TRBV10-1 and TRBJ1-4, with TRBD1 identical over 9 bases. The J segment lost 6 bases and the V segment lost 8 bases, leaving 4 bases of the junction unmatched. This CDR3 contains 13 residues. Germline loops: CDR1 WNHNN, CDR2 SYGVQD (reference sequence). CDR3 protein: CASQDRGDEKLFF. Written as DNA, the CDR3 is TGCGCCAGCCAGGACAGGGGAGATGAAAAACTGTTTTTT.

The J gene is TRBJ2-7, the V gene TRBV4-1, with a weak D call TRBD2 (7 bases). The V end was cut by 6 bases, the J end by 7 bases, with 19 bases between. CDR1 is MGHRA, CDR2 YSYEKL, per germline. The CDR3 is 14 amino acids. CDR3 nucleotide sequence: TGCGCCAGCAGGCCTACTCGGGGGGCTGGTGAGCAGTACTTC. Translating gives CASRPTRGAGEQYF.

This clonotype was seen ten or more times. This sequence joins TRBV5-6 and TRBJ1-4; D call uncertain. CDR3 length: 14 residues. V shed 0 bases and J shed 4 bases, with 7 bases lying between them. The germline CDR1 and CDR2 sequences are SGHDT and YYEEEE. CDR3 nucleotides: TGTGCCAGCAGCTTGGACAGTTATAATGAAAAACTGTTTTTT. It codes for CASSLDSYNEKLFF.

This clonotype appeared many times. The chain has TRBV28 and TRBJ1-2, with D perhaps matching TRBD1 (5 bases). CDR1 and CDR2 from the germline V gene are MDHEN and SYDVKM. CDR3 length equals 15 residues. The V end lost 8 bases, the J end lost 4 bases, and 20 bases lay between the germline ends. The CDR3 region is CASGSLTGPIYGYTF. The DNA of the CDR3 is TGTGCCAGCGGATCTCTTACGGGACCGATCTATGGCTACACCTTC.

The table lists this clonotype with many counts. CDR3 region: CSVEIRGGQETQYF. CDR3 bases: TGCAGCGTTGAAATACGGGGAGGGCAAGAGACCCAGTACTTC. The chain couples TRBV29-1 to TRBJ2-5, with 7 bases that match TRBD2. The junction had 5 bases not matched to a gene; V was cut back by 2 bases and J by 2 bases. Germline CDR1 and CDR2: SQVTM and ANQGSEA. The CDR3 runs 14 residues. Variable domain in full (rest from reference TRBV29-1 and TRBJ2-5): SAVISQKPSRDICQRGTSLTIQCQVDSQVTMMFWYRQQPGQSLTLIATANQGSEATYESGFVIDKFPISRPNLTFSTLTVSNMSPEDSSIYLCSVEIRGGQETQYFGPGTRLLVL.

This rearrangement joins TRBV5-4 to TRBJ1-2; D unclear. The CDR3 has 14 amino acids. Germline-derived CDR1 and CDR2 are SGHNT and YYREEE (reference sequence). Trimming cost V 5 bases and J 6 bases, with 17 bases left between them. The CDR3 nucleotides read TGTGCCAGCAGATTTTTTGAAGGGAAAAATGGCTACACCTTC. Its translation is CASRFFEGKNGYTF.

This clonotype was observed at least ten times. This chain connects TRBV5-6 to TRBJ1-5, with 9 bases matching TRBD1. Germline V gene lookup returns CDR1 SGHDT and CDR2 YYEEEE. The CDR3 runs to 14 residues. V lost 3 bases to trimming and J lost 8 bases; unmatched junction nucleotides: 6. The CDR3 coding sequence is TGTGCCAGCAGCTGGGGACAGGGAAGGGAGCCCCAGCATTTT. This translates into CASSWGQGREPQHF.